The T cell receptor (beta chain) described here comes from a study of shared clonotypes between healthy human individuals. About the research overall: There were three CD4 naive, three CD4 memory, two CD8 naive and one CD8 memory plates per donor.

With respect to this clone: As yet, its antigen is unknown.

The CDR3 contains 16 residues. Germline trimming cut 0 bases from V and 2 bases from J; bases unmatched to any gene: 7. The germline V gene encodes CDR1 SGHRS and CDR2 YFSETQ. TCRdb's table, derived via immunoSEQ multiplex PCR, lists solely in-frame clones and lacks some. This table holds about 960,000 clones, approximately 80% found once. Regarding the study as a whole: Compared with clonotypes that all four donors shared, non-shared clonotypes had lower generation probabilities.

Subsets obtained from CD4+ cells comprised CD45RA+ naive and CD45RA-negative memory cells. The chain is built from TRBV5-1 and TRBJ2-5, with TRBD1 identical over 7 bases. This clonotype was sampled from a man younger than 30 in good health. Sequencing was performed on memory CD4+ T cells sorted from blood. Subset indicated: CD45RA-negative fraction. CDR3 in amino acids: CASSLALGRGQETQYF. The CDR3 region has the DNA TGCGCCAGCAGCTTGGCCTTGGGCAGGGGGCAAGAGACCCAGTACTTC. The whole variable domain, filled in from reference TRBV5-1 and TRBJ2-5, reads KAGVTQTPRYLIKTRGQQVTLSCSPISGHRSVSWYQQTPGQGLQFLFEYFSETQRNKGNFPGRFSGRQFSNSRSEMNVSTLELGDSALYLCASSLALGRGQETQYFGPGTRLLVL.